This paragraph reports one T cell receptor (beta chain). The ends were cut back, 7 bases at V and 2 bases at J, with 11 bases in the middle. CDR1 is MDHEN, CDR2 SYDVKM, per germline. CDR3 length: 14 residues. This entry is derived from a study of blood T cells in healthy people across ages. Sample-barcoded 5' priming and a J-beta primer mix drove a second PCR of roughly 7 to 11 cycles. MiXCR was run by TCRdb on the 5' RACE reads, yielding one entry per CDR3 protein. The sample comprises hundreds of thousands of distinct CDR3 sequences, 56% of which are singletons, and approximately 24% rests with the top ten.

The sequence came from a man aged 40-50 years in good health. J is TRBJ2-2 and V is TRBV28; D not resolved. Sequencing was done on a sample of blood. Written as DNA, the CDR3 is TGTGCCAGCATATTAGGGTTTAACACCGGGGAGCTGTTTTTT. It specifies CASILGFNTGELFF.